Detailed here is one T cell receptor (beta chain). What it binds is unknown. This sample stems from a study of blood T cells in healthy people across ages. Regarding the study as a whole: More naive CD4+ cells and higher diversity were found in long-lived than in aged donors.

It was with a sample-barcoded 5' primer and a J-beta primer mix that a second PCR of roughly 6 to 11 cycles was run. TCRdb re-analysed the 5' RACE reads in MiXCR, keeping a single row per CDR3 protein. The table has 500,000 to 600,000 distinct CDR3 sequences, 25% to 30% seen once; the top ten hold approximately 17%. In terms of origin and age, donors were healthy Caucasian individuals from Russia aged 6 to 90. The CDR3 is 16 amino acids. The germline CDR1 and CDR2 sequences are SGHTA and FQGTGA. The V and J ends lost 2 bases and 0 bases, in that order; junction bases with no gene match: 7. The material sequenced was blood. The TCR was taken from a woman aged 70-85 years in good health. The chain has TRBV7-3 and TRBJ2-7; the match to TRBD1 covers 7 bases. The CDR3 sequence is CASSLAQGEISYEQYF. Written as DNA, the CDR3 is TGTGCCAGCAGCTTAGCCCAGGGGGAAATCTCCTACGAGCAGTACTTC.